The 17 T cell receptor beta chains in this list originate from one sample, sequenced in a study of vaccination and CD4 T cells after COVID-19. Once obtained from cultured CD4+ T cells, the DNA was sequenced using the Oncomine TCR Beta short-read assay. TCRdb re-called the PCR reads with MiXCR, one entry per CDR3 protein. The sample includes more than 9,000 distinct CDR3 sequences, around a third of them seen just once. Their specific antigens are unknown. Treatment indicated: approximately nine-day PBMC culture with coronavirus spike peptide pools or control peptides (ViraFEST assay). Specimen: CD4+ T cells from blood, cultured in vitro. The receptors stem from a human donor who had recovered from COVID-19.

The chain uses TRBV28 and TRBJ1-1, with TRBD1 identical over 7 bases. CDR3 size: 12 residues. The V gene's germline CDR1 is MDHEN and CDR2 SYDVKM. V lost 10 bases to trimming and J lost 10 bases; unmatched junction nucleotides: 12. The CDR3 nucleotides read TGTGCCACTGGAGACAGGGCGAAAGGAGCTTTCTTT. This translates into CATGDRAKGAFF.

This CDR3 reads CASSLKMTGSYEQYF. The CDR3 DNA sequence: TGTGCCAGCAGCTTGAAGATGACAGGATCCTACGAGCAGTACTTC. This chain links TRBV5-4 with TRBJ2-7; a possible D gene is TRBD1 (6 bases). The V gene's germline CDR1 is SGHNT and CDR2 YYREEE (reference sequence). This CDR3 has 15 residues. Deletions cut 1 base from V and 1 base from J, with 12 bases between.

The chain uses TRBV4-3 and TRBJ2-7; D ambiguous. Germline CDR1 reads LGHNA; CDR2 reads YSLEER. The CDR3 extends over 16 amino acids. V lost 0 bases to trimming and J lost 2 bases, with 14 bases between them. CDR3 sequence reads: CASSQEEGDGAYEQYF. CDR3 bases: TGCGCCAGCAGCCAAGAGGAAGGAGACGGAGCCTACGAGCAGTACTTC.

V gene TRBV7-3 combines with J gene TRBJ2-1; 7 bases map to TRBD2. The CDR3 has 15 residues. Germline CDR1 is SGHTA and CDR2 is FQGTGA. Trimming at V came to 5 bases and at J to 10 bases, leaving 14 bases not matched to a gene. CDR3 residues: CASSQGLGPGGEQFF. CDR3 nucleotides: TGTGCCAGCAGCCAAGGACTAGGTCCCGGCGGGGAGCAGTTCTTC.

This chain connects TRBV5-1 to TRBJ2-7; D unclear. Trimming removed 5 bases from V and 4 bases from J, with 13 bases in between. This CDR3 is built from 13 residues. Germline CDR1 SGHRS, CDR2 YFSETQ. The CDR3 DNA reads TGCGCCAGCAGTCCAGCCGTTATGTACGAGCAGTACTTC. Encoded protein: CASSPAVMYEQYF.

V gene TRBV6-1 combines with J gene TRBJ2-7; 9 nucleotides agree with TRBD1. CDR1 is MNHNS and CDR2 is SASEGT in the germline V gene. Germline trimming cut 6 bases from V and 5 bases from J; bases unmatched to any gene: 8. The CDR3 extends over 14 amino acids. The CDR3, as DNA: TGTGCCAGCAGCACCGGACAGGGGTTCCACGAGCAGTACTTC. It is translated as CASSTGQGFHEQYF.

V and J are TRBV27 and TRBJ2-7; TRBD1 aligns across 9 bases. This CDR3 is built from 12 residues. CDR1 is MNHEY and CDR2 is SMNVEV in the germline V gene (reference sequence). As DNA, the CDR3 is TGTGCGGCCTGGGACAGGGACTACGAGCAGTACTTC. It specifies CAAWDRDYEQYF.

The chain links TRBV6-1 to TRBJ1-6; TRBD1 is a possible D gene (5 bases). Germline V gene sequence: CDR1 MNHNS, CDR2 SASEGT. Trimming cost V 8 bases and J 7 bases, with 15 bases left between them. CDR3 length: 14 residues. CDR3 in amino acids: CASGMTAVNSPLHF. The CDR3 DNA reads as TGTGCCAGCGGGATGACAGCGGTCAATTCACCCCTCCACTTT.

This clonotype turned up a few times. The V gene is TRBV7-9, the J gene TRBJ2-3, with D unclear. The CDR3 runs 11 residues. Germline values: CDR1 SEHNR, CDR2 FQNEAQ (reference sequence). Trimming removed 5 bases from V and 0 bases from J, with 0 bases in between. CDR3 in amino acids: CASSSTDTQYF. The CDR3 bases are TGTGCCAGCAGCAGCACAGATACGCAGTATTTT.

The chain employs TRBV2 and TRBJ1-1; 9 nucleotides align to TRBD1. Trimming removed 5 bases from V and 2 bases from J; junction bases left unmatched: 6. The CDR3 is 15 amino acids. Germline V CDR1 and CDR2: SNHLY, FYNNEI. CDR3: CASSRGTGINTEAFF. The CDR3 bases are TGTGCCAGCAGTAGAGGGACAGGGATCAACACTGAAGCTTTCTTT.

The chain carries TRBV11-3 and TRBJ2-3; D call uncertain. The CDR3 is made up of 12 amino acids. V was pared by 7 bases and J by 6 bases, with 11 bases between. Germline V gene sequence: CDR1 SGHNT, CDR2 YENEEA. The CDR3 nucleotides are TGTGCCAGCAAAGTCGGCAGGGATACGCAGTATTTT. It specifies CASKVGRDTQYF.

This clonotype was counted only a few times. V gene TRBV2 combines with J gene TRBJ2-7; TRBD2 aligns across 9 bases. This CDR3 is 15 amino acids long. Germline CDR1 is SNHLY and CDR2 is FYNNEI. V gave up 10 bases and J gave up 2 bases; unmatched junction bases: 12. CDR3 residues: CATRFGGGGTYEQYF. The CDR3 coding sequence is TGTGCCACCAGATTCGGCGGGGGGGGTACCTACGAGCAGTACTTC.

This clonotype was detected a few times. The chain employs TRBV19 and TRBJ2-1; no clear D gene. V was shortened by 1 base and J by 9 bases, with 10 bases between the two germline ends. The CDR3 totals 13 residues. Germline CDR1 and CDR2: LNHDA and SQIVND (reference sequence). The CDR3 loop is CASSIGRATEQFF. CDR3 bases: TGTGCCAGTAGTATAGGTAGAGCTACTGAGCAGTTCTTC.

This clonotype occurred a few times. The chain joins TRBV7-3 to TRBJ1-1; 9 nucleotides line up with TRBD1. Germline-derived CDR1 and CDR2 are SGHTA and FQGTGA. Trimming cost V 9 bases and J 5 bases; bases outside gene matches: 7. The CDR3 totals 13 residues. CDR3: CARGQGPRTEAFF. The CDR3 DNA reads as TGTGCCAGAGGACAGGGGCCCCGAACTGAAGCTTTCTTT. Supplemented by reference TRBV7-3 and TRBJ1-1, the full variable domain reads GAGVSQTPSNKVTEKGKYVELRCDPISGHTALYWYRQSLGQGPEFLIYFQGTGAADDSGLPNDRFFAVRPEGSVSTLKIQRTERGDSAVYLCARGQGPRTEAFFGQGTRLTVV.

This clonotype came up a few times. The CDR3 DNA follows: TGTGCCAGTAGTATAGACAGGCTTAACTATGGCTACACCTTC. Translating it yields CASSIDRLNYGYTF. The rearrangement links TRBV19 to TRBJ1-2; no firm D call. Between the trimmed V and J ends, which lost 0 bases and 1 base, there was a span of 6 bases. CDR3 length equals 14 residues. Per the germline V gene, CDR1 is LNHDA and CDR2 is SQIVND (reference sequence).

The chain combines TRBV29-1 with TRBJ2-1, with D tentatively TRBD1 (5 bases). CDR3 size: 12 residues. The ends were cut back, 3 bases at V and 8 bases at J, with 11 bases in the middle. Germline assignment: CDR1 SQVTM and CDR2 ANQGSEA. CDR3 nucleotide sequence: TGCAGCGTTGACCAGGGATGGGATGAGCAGTTCTTC. Translating it yields CSVDQGWDEQFF.

This clonotype was seen more than once but under ten times. The genes are TRBV6-1 and TRBJ2-1; 9 positions agree with TRBD2. The CDR3 loop spans 15 amino acids. Germline V lookup: CDR1 MNHNS, CDR2 SASEGT. J gave up 8 bases and V 2 bases, and 7 bases lay outside the gene matches. CDR3 in DNA: TGTGCCAGCAGTGAACGGAGCGGGAGGTACCATGAGCAGTTCTTC. It translates to CASSERSGRYHEQFF.